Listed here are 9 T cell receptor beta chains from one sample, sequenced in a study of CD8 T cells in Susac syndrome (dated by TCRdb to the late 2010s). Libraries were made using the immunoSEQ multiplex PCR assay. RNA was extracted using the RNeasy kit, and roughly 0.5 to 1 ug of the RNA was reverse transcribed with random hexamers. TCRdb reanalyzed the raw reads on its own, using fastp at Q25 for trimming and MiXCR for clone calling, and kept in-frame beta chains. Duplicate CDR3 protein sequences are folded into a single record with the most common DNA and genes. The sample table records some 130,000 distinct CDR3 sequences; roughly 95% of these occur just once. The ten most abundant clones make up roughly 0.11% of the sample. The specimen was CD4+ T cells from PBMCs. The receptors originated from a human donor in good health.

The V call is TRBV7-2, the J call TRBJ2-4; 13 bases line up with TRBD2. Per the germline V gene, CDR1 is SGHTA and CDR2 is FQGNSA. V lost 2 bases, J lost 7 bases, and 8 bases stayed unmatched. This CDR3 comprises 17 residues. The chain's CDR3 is CASSLPKLAGGGNIQYF. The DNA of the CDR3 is TGTGCCAGCAGCTTACCCAAACTAGCGGGGGGGGGTAACATTCAGTACTTC. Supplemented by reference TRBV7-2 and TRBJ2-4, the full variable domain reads GAGVSQSPSNKVTEKGKDVELRCDPISGHTALYWYRQSLGQGLEFLIYFQGNSAPDKSGLPSDRFSAERTGGSVSTLTIQRTQQEDSAVYLCASSLPKLAGGGNIQYFGAGTRLSVL.

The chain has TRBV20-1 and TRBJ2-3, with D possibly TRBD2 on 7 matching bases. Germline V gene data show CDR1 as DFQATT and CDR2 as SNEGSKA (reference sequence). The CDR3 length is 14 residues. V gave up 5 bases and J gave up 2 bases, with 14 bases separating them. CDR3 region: CSAPGEGNTDTQYF. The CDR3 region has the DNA TGCAGTGCTCCAGGGGAGGGTAACACAGATACGCAGTATTTT.

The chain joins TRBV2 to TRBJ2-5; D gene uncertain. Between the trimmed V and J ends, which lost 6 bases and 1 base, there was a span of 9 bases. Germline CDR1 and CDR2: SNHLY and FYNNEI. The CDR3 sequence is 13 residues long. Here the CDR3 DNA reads TGTGCCAGCAGGCCCAATAGCCAAGAGACCCAGTACTTC. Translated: CASRPNSQETQYF.

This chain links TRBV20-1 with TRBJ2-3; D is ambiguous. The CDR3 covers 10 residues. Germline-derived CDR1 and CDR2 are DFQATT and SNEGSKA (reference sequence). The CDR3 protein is CTSPEDTQYF. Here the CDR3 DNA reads TGCACCTCCCCCGAGGATACGCAGTATTTT.

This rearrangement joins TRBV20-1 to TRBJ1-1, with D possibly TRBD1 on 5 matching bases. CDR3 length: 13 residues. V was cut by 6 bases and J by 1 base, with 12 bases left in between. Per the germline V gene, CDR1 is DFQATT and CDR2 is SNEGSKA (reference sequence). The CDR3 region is CSASGRANTEAFF. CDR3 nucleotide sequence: TGCAGTGCCTCGGGACGGGCGAACACTGAAGCTTTCTTT.

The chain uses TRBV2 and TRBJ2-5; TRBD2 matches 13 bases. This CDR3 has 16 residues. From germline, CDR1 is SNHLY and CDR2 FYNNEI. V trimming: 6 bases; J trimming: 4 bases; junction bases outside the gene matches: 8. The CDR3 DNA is TGTGCCAGCAGCCTCGGACTAGCGGGAGCGGGAGAGACCCAGTACTTC. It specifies CASSLGLAGAGETQYF.

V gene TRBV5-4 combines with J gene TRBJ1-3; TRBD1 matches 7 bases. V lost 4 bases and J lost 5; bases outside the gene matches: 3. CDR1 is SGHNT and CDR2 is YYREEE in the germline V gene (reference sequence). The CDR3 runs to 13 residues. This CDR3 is CASSTRGRNTIYF. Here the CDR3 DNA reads TGTGCCAGCAGCACTAGGGGGCGAAACACCATATATTTT.

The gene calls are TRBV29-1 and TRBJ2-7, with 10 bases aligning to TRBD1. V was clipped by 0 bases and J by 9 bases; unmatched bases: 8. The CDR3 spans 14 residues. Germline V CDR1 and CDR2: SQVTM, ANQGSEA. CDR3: CSVEEGQGSSGQYF. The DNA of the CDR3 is TGCAGCGTTGAAGAGGGACAGGGGTCGTCTGGGCAGTACTTC.

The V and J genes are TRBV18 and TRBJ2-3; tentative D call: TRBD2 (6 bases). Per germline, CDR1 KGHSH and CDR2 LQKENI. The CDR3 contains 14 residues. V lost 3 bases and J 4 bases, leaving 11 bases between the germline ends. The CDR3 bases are TGTGCCAGCTCACCGGGAGGTCCGCCAGATACGCAGTATTTT. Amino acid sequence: CASSPGGPPDTQYF. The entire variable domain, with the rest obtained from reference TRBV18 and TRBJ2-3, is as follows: NAGVMQNPRHLVRRRGQEARLRCSPMKGHSHVYWYRQLPEEGLKFMVYLQKENIIDESGMPKERFSAEFPKEGPSILRIQQVVRGDSAAYFCASSPGGPPDTQYFGPGTRLTVL.